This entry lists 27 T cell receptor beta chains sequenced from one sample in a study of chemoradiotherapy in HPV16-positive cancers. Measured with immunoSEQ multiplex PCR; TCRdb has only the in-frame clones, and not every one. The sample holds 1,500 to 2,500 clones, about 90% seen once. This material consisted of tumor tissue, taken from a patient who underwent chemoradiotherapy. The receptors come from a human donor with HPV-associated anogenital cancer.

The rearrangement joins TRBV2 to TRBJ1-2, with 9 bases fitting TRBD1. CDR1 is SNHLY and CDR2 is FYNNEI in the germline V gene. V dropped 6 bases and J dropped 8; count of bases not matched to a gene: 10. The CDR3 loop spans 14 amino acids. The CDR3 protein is CASRSGQGLGGYTF. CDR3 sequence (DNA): TGTGCCAGCAGATCGGGACAGGGCCTCGGGGGCTACACCTTC.

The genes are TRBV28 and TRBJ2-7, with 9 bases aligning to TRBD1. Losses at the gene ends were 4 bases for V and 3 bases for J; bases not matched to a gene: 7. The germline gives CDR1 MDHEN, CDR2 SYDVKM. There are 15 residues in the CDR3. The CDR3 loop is CASSWTGTGLYEQYF. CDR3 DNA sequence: TGTGCCAGCAGTTGGACCGGGACAGGGCTCTACGAGCAGTACTTC.

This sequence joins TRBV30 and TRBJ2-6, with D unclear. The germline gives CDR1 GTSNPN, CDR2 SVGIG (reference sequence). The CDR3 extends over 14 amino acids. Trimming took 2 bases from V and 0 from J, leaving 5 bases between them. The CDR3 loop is CAWSTHSGANVLTF. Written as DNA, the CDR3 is TGTGCCTGGAGTACCCACTCTGGGGCCAACGTCCTGACTTTC. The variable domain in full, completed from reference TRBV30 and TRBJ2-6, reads SQTIHQWPATLVQPVGSPLSLECTVEGTSNPNLYWYRQAAGRGLQLLFYSVGIGQISSEVPQNLSASRPQDRQFILSSKKLLLSDSGFYLCAWSTHSGANVLTFGAGSRLTVL.

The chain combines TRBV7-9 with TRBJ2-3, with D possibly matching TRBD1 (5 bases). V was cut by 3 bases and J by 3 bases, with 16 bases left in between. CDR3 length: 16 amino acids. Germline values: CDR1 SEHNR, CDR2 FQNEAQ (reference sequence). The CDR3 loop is CASSFLGRALTDTQYF. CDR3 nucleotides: TGTGCCAGCAGCTTTCTGGGCAGGGCCCTAACAGATACGCAGTATTTT. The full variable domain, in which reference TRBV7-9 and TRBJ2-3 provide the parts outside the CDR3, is DTGVSQNPRHKITKRGQNVTFRCDPISEHNRLYWYRQTLGQGPEFLTYFQNEAQLEKSRLLSDRFSAERPKGSFSTLEIQRTEQGDSAMYLCASSFLGRALTDTQYFGPGTRLTVL.

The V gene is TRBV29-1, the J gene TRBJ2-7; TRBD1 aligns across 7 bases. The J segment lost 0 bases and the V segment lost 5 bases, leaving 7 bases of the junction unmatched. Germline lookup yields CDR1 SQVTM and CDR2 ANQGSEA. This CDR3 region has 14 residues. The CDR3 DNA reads TGCAGCGTTTTCGCCGGGACAGTCTCCTACGAGCAGTACTTC. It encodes CSVFAGTVSYEQYF.

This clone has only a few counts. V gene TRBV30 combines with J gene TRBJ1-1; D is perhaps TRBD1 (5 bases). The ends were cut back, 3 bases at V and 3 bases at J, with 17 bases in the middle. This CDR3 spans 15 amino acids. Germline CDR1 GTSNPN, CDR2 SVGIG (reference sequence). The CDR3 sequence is CAWRFSGGGHTEAFF. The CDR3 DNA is TGTGCCTGGAGGTTCTCGGGGGGAGGACACACTGAAGCTTTCTTT.

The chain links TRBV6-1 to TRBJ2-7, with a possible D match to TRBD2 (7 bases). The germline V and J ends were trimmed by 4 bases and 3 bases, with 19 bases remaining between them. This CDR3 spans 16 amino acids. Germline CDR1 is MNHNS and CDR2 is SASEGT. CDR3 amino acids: CASSGLAGGAHYEQYF. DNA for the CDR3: TGTGCCAGCAGTGGACTTGCTGGGGGGGCCCACTACGAGCAGTACTTC.

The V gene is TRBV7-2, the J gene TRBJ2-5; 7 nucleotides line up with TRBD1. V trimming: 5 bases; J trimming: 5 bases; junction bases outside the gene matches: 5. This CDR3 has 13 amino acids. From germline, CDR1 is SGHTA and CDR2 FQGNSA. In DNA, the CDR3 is TGTGCCAGCAGCGGAAACAGGGGTGAGACCCAGTACTTC. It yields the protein CASSGNRGETQYF.

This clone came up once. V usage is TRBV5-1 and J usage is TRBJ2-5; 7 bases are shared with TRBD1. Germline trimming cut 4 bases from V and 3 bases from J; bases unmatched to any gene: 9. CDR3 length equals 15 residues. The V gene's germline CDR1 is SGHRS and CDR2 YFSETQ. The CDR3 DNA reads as TGCGCCAGCAGCCCGGGGACAGTCCGAGAAGAGACCCAGTACTTC. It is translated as CASSPGTVREETQYF.

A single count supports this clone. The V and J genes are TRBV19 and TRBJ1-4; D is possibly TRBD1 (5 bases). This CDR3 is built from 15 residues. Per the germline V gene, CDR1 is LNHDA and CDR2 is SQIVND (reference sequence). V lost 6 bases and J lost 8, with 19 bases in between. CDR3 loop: CASSPPSGGREKLFF. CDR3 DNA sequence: TGTGCCAGTAGCCCCCCGTCGGGGGGGAGAGAAAAACTGTTTTTT.

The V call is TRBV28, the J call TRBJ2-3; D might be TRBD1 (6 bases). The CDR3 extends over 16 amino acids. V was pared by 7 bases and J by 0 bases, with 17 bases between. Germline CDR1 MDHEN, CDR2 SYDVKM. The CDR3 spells CASTFLSGASTDTQYF. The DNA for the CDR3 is TGTGCCAGCACATTCTTATCAGGGGCTAGCACAGATACGCAGTATTTT.

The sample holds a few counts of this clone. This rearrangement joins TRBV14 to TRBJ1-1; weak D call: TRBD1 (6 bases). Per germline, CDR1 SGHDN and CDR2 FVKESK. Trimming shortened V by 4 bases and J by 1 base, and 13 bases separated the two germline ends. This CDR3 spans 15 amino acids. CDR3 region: CASSRQGWQNTEAFF. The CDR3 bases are TGTGCCAGCAGCCGCCAGGGGTGGCAGAACACTGAAGCTTTCTTT.

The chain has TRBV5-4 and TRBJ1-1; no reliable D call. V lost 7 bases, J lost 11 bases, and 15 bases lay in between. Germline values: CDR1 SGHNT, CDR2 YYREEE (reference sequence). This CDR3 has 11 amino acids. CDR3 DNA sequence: TGTGCCAGCCTTGAGGGTAATCGGGCTTTCTTT. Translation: CASLEGNRAFF.

CDR3 sequence (DNA): TGTGCCAGCAGCTTAACCTCGCTCAGAAACACTGAAGCTTTCTTT. Its protein is CASSLTSLRNTEAFF. The J gene is TRBJ1-1, the V gene TRBV7-3, with D unresolved. The CDR3 length is 15 residues. The ends were cut back, 0 bases at V and 2 bases at J, with 10 bases in the middle. Germline assignment: CDR1 SGHTA and CDR2 FQGTGA.

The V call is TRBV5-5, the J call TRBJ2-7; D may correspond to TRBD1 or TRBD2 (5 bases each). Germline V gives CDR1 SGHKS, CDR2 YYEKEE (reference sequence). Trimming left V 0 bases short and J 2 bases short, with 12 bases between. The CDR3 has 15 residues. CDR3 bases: TGTGCCAGCAGCTTGGTAGCCGGGGCCGCCTACGAGCAGTACTTC. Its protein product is CASSLVAGAAYEQYF. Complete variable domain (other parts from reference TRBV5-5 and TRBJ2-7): DAGVTQSPTHLIKTRGQQVTLRCSPISGHKSVSWYQQVLGQGPQFIFQYYEKEERGRGNFPDRFSARQFPNYSSELNVNALLLGDSALYLCASSLVAGAAYEQYFGPGTRLTVT.

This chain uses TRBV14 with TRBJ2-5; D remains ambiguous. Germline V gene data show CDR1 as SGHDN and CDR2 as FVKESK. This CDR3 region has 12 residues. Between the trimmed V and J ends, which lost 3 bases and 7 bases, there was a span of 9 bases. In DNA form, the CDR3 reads TGTGCCAGCAGCCACCCGGACGGGACCCAGTACTTC. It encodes CASSHPDGTQYF.

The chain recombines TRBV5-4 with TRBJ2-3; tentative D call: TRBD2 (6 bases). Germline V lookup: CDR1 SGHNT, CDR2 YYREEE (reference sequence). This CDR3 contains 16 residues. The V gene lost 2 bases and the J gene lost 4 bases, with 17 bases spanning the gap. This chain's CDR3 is CASSFPRLGSADTQYF. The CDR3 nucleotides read TGTGCCAGCAGCTTTCCGCGACTAGGAAGCGCAGATACGCAGTATTTT.

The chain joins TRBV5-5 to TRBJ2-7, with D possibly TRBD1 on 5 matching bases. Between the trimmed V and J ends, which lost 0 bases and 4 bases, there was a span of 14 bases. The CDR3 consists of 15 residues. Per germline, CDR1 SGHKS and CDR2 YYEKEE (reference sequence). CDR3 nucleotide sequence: TGTGCCAGCAGCTTGGACGCCAGGGAAGCTTACGAGCAGTACTTC. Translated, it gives CASSLDAREAYEQYF. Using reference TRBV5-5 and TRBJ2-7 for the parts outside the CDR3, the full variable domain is DAGVTQSPTHLIKTRGQQVTLRCSPISGHKSVSWYQQVLGQGPQFIFQYYEKEERGRGNFPDRFSARQFPNYSSELNVNALLLGDSALYLCASSLDAREAYEQYFGPGTRLTVT.

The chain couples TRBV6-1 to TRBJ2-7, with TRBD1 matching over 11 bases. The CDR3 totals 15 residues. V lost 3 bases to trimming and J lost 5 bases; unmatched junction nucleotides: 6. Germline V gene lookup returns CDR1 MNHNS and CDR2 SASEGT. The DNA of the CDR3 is TGTGCCAGCAGTGACTCGGGGACAGGGGGGGACGAGCAGTACTTC. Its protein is CASSDSGTGGDEQYF.

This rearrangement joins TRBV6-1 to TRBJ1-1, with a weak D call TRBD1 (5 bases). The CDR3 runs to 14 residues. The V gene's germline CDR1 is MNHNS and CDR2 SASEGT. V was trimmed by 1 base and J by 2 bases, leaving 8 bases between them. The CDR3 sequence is CASSEEGPNTEAFF. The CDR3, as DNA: TGTGCCAGCAGTGAAGAGGGACCTAACACTGAAGCTTTCTTT.

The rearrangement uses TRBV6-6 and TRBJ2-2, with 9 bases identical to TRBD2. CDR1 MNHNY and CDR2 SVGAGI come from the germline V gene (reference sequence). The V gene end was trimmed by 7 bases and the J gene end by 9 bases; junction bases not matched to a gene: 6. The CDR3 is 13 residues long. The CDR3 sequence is CASIWTSERELFF. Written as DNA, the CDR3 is TGTGCCAGCATCTGGACTAGCGAACGGGAGCTGTTTTTT.

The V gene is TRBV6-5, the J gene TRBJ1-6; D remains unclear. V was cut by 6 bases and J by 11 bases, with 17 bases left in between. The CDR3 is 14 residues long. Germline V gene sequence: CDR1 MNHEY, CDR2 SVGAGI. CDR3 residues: CASRPTEKGTPLHF. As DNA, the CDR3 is TGTGCCAGCAGGCCGACGGAGAAGGGTACACCCCTCCACTTT.

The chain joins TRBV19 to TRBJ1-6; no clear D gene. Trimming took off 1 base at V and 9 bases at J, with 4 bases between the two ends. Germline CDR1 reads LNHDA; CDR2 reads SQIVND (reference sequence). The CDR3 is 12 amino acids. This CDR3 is CASSIASSPLHF. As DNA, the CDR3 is TGTGCCAGTAGTATAGCCTCTTCACCCCTCCACTTT.

The CDR3 loop is CASSRPTGANVLTF. The CDR3 region has the DNA TGTGCCAGCAGCCGACCTACTGGGGCCAACGTCCTGACTTTC. This chain joins TRBV28 and TRBJ2-6; no firm D call. This CDR3 has 14 residues. V shed 6 bases and J shed 2 bases, with 8 bases lying between them. CDR1 MDHEN and CDR2 SYDVKM come from the germline V gene.

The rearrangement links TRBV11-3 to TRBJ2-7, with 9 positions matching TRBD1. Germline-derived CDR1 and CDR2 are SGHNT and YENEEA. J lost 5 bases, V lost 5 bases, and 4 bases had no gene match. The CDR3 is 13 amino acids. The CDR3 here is CASSAGQGNEQYF. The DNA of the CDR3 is TGTGCCAGCAGCGCGGGACAGGGTAACGAGCAGTACTTC.

CDR3 sequence (DNA): TGTGCCAGCAGTGACGGACACGAGAACACTGAAGCTTTCTTT. This encodes CASSDGHENTEAFF. The chain uses TRBV6-4 and TRBJ1-1, with TRBD1 as a possible D gene (5 bases). This CDR3 comprises 14 residues. Trimming shortened V by 2 bases and J by 1 base, and 8 bases separated the two germline ends. Germline CDR1 and CDR2: MRHNA and SNTAGT.

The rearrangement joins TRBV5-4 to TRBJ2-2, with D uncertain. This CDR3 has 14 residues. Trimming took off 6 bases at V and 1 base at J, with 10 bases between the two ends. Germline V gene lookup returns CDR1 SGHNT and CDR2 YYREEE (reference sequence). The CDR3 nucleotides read TGTGCCAGCAACGCGGAACAGAACACCGGGGAGCTGTTTTTT. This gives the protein CASNAEQNTGELFF.